This T cell receptor beta chain was found in a study of PD-1 blockade in classical Hodgkin lymphoma. Study-wide findings and caveats: A reduction in baseline TCR diversity was reportedly seen in newly diagnosed patients relative to healthy donors. The drivers behind the repertoire differences, possibly disease activity or prior therapy, remain undefined.

Notes on this clone: What it recognizes is unknown.

The length of the CDR3 is 15 residues. Germline V CDR1 and CDR2: SGHAT, FQNNGV. V lost 5 bases and J lost 1, with 13 bases in between. Documented time point: newly diagnosed, previously untreated cHL patient sample. CD4+ T cells were purified from thawed PBMCs by negative selection. Clones were read by immunoSEQ multiplex PCR, and TCRdb kept only the in-frame ones, dropping some. This sample carries 25,000 to 30,000 clones, more than 80% of them seen once, and the ten largest clones take more than 0.35%. The clonotype originates from a human donor with classical Hodgkin lymphoma. The genes are TRBV11-2 and TRBJ2-3; D is tentatively TRBD1 or TRBD2 (5 bases each). The specimen was CD4+ T cells from blood. The CDR3 loop reads CASSPGQAGTDTQYF. CDR3 DNA: TGTGCCAGCAGCCCGGGGCAGGCTGGCACAGATACGCAGTATTTT. The whole variable domain, remainder taken from reference TRBV11-2 and TRBJ2-3, is EAGVAQSPRYKIIEKRQSVAFWCNPISGHATLYWYQQILGQGPKLLIQFQNNGVVDDSQLPKDRFSAERLKGVDSTLKIQPAKLEDSAVYLCASSPGQAGTDTQYFGPGTRLTVL.